This record covers a single T cell receptor (beta chain). Its antigen is not known. The data stem from a study of T cell repertoires and HLA-DP antigens. At the level of the study: CD4+ T cells were cocultured with HeLa cells expressing HLA-DP.

Assay used: immunoSEQ multiplex PCR; TCRdb lists only in-frame clones, some missing. This table has around 90,000 clones, approximately 89% appearing once. This CDR3 has 16 amino acids. The V gene lost 5 bases and the J gene lost 3 bases, with 18 bases spanning the gap. From germline, CDR1 is SGHNT and CDR2 YENEEA. V is TRBV11-3 and J is TRBJ2-3; TRBD2 might be the D (7 bases). The specimen was CD4+ T cells from PBMCs. This TCR came from a man aged 45-65 years in good health and CMV-seronegative. CDR3 bases: TGTGCCAGCAGCCCGGGCACACGGGGGGCGACAGATACGCAGTATTTT. This translates into CASSPGTRGATDTQYF.